The clone carrying this TCR beta chain is medium-sized (0.01 to 0.1%). Its antigen is unknown. Findings and caveats of the study: Greatest tumor Treg TCR overlap was with tumor naive CD4+ cells. Naive CD4+ cells shared approximately 12% of tumor Treg sequences. In terms of TCR gene usage, tumor memory CD4+ T cells clustered together with blood and lymph node memory CD4+ cells, as well as with lymph node naive CD4+ cells.

Purified naive CD4+ T cells were depleted of CD25+ Tregs. The TRBV12-4/TRBJ1-2 clonotypes were amplified using barcode primers with ligated adaptors. Each CDR3 protein gets one entry after TCRdb re-called the multiplex PCR reads with MiXCR. The sample yields more than 1,500 distinct CDR3 sequences, roughly 1.3% seen once. The CDR3 totals 12 residues. The V and J ends lost 5 bases and 3 bases respectively, with 7 bases between them. This sequence originates from a female donor with breast cancer. The sequencing input was naive CD4+ T cells sorted from blood. Noted subset: naive CD4+ T cells, CD4+CD45RA+CD25-. This rearrangement joins TRBV12-3 or TRBV12-4 to TRBJ1-2; D not certain. The CDR3, as DNA: TGTGCCAGCAGTAGTGATTACTATGGCTACACCTTC. Translation: CASSSDYYGYTF.